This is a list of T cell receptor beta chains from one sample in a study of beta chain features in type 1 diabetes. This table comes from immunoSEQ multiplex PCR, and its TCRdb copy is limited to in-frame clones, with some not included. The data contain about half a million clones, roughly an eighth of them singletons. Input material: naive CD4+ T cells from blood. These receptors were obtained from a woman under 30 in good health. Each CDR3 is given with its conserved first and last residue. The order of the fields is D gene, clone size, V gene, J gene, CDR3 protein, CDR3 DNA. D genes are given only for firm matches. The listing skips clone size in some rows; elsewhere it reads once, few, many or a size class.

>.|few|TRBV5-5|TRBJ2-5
CASSQGQTTLYF
TGTGCCAGCAGCCAAGGACAGACGACCTTATACTTC
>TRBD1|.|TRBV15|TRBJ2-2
CATSRERQGLGELFF
TGTGCCACCAGCAGAGAAAGACAGGGCCTCGGGGAGCTGTTTTTT
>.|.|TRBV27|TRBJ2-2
CASSRAGALRGELFF
TGTGCCAGCAGCCGGGCGGGCGCCCTCCGCGGGGAGCTGTTTTTT
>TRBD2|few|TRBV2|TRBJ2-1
CANPRGGSTYNEQFF
TGTGCCAACCCCCGGGGGGGCTCGACCTACAATGAGCAGTTCTTC
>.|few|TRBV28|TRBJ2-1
CAADSFPSYNEQFF
TGTGCCGCTGACAGTTTCCCCTCCTACAATGAGCAGTTCTTC
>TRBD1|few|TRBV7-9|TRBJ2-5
CASSSPARTGGQETQYF
TGTGCCAGCAGCTCCCCGGCGAGGACAGGGGGCCAAGAGACCCAGTACTTC
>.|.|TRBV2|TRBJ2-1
CASIGSEGYNEQFF
TGTGCCAGCATCGGGAGTGAGGGTTACAATGAGCAGTTCTTC
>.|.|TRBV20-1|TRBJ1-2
CSARQGNGYTF
TGCAGTGCTAGACAGGGGAATGGCTACACCTTC
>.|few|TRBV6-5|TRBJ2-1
CASSYRGNYNEQFF
TGTGCCAGCAGTTATCGAGGGAACTACAATGAGCAGTTCTTC
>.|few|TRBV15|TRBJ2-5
CATSREDRNQETQYF
TGTGCCACCAGCAGGGAGGACAGAAATCAAGAGACCCAGTACTTC
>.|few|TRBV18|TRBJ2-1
CASSPWGQGLDEQFF
TGTGCCAGCTCACCATGGGGGCAGGGACTCGATGAGCAGTTCTTC
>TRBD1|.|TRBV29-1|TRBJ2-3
CSVEGYRGNTDTQYF
TGCAGCGTTGAGGGCTACAGGGGAAACACAGATACGCAGTATTTT
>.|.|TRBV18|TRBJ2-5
CASSPGSARTGNVAQYF
TGTGCCAGCTCACCCGGTAGCGCGAGAACAGGGAACGTGGCCCAGTACTTC
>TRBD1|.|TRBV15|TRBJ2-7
CATSRDRSYEQYF
TGTGCCACCAGCAGGGACAGGAGCTACGAGCAGTACTTC
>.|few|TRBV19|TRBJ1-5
CASRRGGQQPQHF
TGTGCCAGCCGTAGGGGGGGGCAACAGCCCCAGCATTTT
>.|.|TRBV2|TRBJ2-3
CASTLRGGRDTDTQYF
TGTGCCAGCACCTTAAGGGGCGGCAGGGACACAGATACGCAGTATTTT
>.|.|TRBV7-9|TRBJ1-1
CASSLSAPLNTEAFF
TGTGCCAGCAGCTTATCGGCACCATTGAACACTGAAGCTTTCTTT
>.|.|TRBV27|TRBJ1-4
CASRYSGGEKLFF
TGTGCCAGCAGATACAGCGGGGGTGAAAAACTGTTTTTT
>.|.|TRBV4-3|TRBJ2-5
CASSGTAYQETQYF
TGCGCCAGCAGCGGGACCGCGTACCAAGAGACCCAGTACTTC
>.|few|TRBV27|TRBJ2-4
CASSKDRLAKNIQYF
TGTGCCAGCAGTAAGGACAGACTAGCCAAAAACATTCAGTACTTC
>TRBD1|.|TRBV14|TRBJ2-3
CASSRLDRGRFVTDTQYF
TGTGCCAGCAGCCGACTTGACAGGGGGCGGTTTGTCACAGATACGCAGTATTTT
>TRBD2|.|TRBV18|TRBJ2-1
CASSPPGTSSYNEQFF
TGTGCCAGCTCACCACCCGGGACTAGTTCCTACAATGAGCAGTTCTTC
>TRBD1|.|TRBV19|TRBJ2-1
CASSRQGRMLNEQFF
TGTGCCAGTAGTAGACAGGGTCGAATGTTGAATGAGCAGTTCTTC